This T cell receptor beta chain is drawn from a study of shared clonotypes between healthy human individuals. The healthy adult donors were HIV-negative and reported no recent acute infections or vaccinations. Deep-level settings were used for running the assay. Some 30,000 T cell genomes (approximately 180 ng DNA) went into each sorted-subset replicate. Clones were sequenced by immunoSEQ multiplex PCR, and TCRdb holds only the in-frame ones, with some missing. The sample has over a million clones, more than 75% seen once. With 1 base removed from V and 5 bases from J, the gap between germline ends came to 6 bases. This CDR3 region has 13 residues. Looked up from germline, CDR1 is SGHAT and CDR2 is FQDESV (reference sequence). Of note for this clone: Other DNA sequences in the same sample also yield this CDR3.

The chain recombines TRBV11-1 with TRBJ2-1; D is unclear. The clonotype originates from a man aged 18 to 35 in good health. Some clones in this sample may be carry-over from other donors' samples. The sample taken for sequencing was memory CD4+ T cells from PBMCs. This sample's subset: CD45RA-negative fraction. CDR3 sequence: CASSLGRHNEQFF. The DNA for the CDR3 is TGTGCCAGCAGCTTAGGGCGGCACAATGAGCAGTTCTTC.